Reported below is one T cell receptor (beta chain). This specimen belongs to a study of blood T cell repertoires in COVID-19. Study-level information: Spain, Italy and the United States supplied samples that represented acute and convalescent COVID-19. The cDNA or gDNA used as material had been derived from T cells, B-cell-depleted T cells, or PBMCs.

TCRdb's copy holds only in-frame clones and misses some; the assay was immunoSEQ multiplex PCR. The table lists some 240,000 clones, 84% of them singletons. Germline CDR1 reads SQVTM; CDR2 reads ANQGSEA. V lost 4 bases, J lost 1 base, and 7 bases lay in between. The CDR3 is 12 amino acids. Sequenced input: peripheral blood. The source is a woman in her thirties or forties who had recovered from COVID-19. This rearrangement joins TRBV29-1 to TRBJ1-2, with no clear D. DNA of the CDR3: TGCAGCGTTGGGGCCAGTAACTATGGCTACACCTTC. This codes for CSVGASNYGYTF.